Below, 8 T cell receptor beta chains from the same sample are listed, as sequenced in a study of shared clonotypes between healthy human individuals. The data were produced by immunoSEQ multiplex PCR, yet TCRdb's version contains in-frame clones alone and is incomplete. Among 2,500,000 or so clones listed, more than 90% were seen once. The specimen sequenced was naive CD4+ T cells sorted from blood. This sample's subset: CD45RA+ positively selected. These receptor sequences come from a man in his late teens or twenties in good health.

This clone has only one observation. V and J are TRBV7-2 and TRBJ2-1, with D possibly TRBD2 on 5 matching bases. The germline gives CDR1 SGHTA, CDR2 FQGNSA. V was cut by 1 base and J by 5 bases, with 12 bases left in between. This CDR3 contains 15 residues. CDR3 nucleotide sequence: TGTGCCAGCAGCTTAGTTCCAACTAGAGACAATGAGCAGTTCTTC. Its translation is CASSLVPTRDNEQFF.

Points on this clone: Other DNA variants within this sample encode the same CDR3. The chain couples TRBV9 to TRBJ2-7, with D hard to call. The germline V gene encodes CDR1 SGDLS and CDR2 YYNGEE. The CDR3 length is 14 residues. V lost 2 bases and J 0 bases, leaving 9 bases between the germline ends. CDR3 residues: CASSVGQSSYEQYF. In nucleotides, the CDR3 is TGTGCCAGCAGCGTCGGGCAAAGCTCCTACGAGCAGTACTTC.

V gene TRBV5-1 combines with J gene TRBJ2-1, with TRBD2 matching 14 bases. The germline V gene encodes CDR1 SGHRS and CDR2 YFSETQ. J was trimmed by 5 bases and V by 4 bases; bases with no gene match: 8. CDR3 length: 17 residues. The CDR3: CASSLWPGLAGDNEQFF. In nucleotides, the CDR3 is TGCGCCAGCAGCCTCTGGCCGGGACTAGCGGGGGACAATGAGCAGTTCTTC.

This rearrangement joins TRBV5-6 to TRBJ2-7, with D unresolved. The V gene lost 2 bases and the J gene lost 2 bases, with 8 bases spanning the gap. The germline gives CDR1 SGHDT, CDR2 YYEEEE. The CDR3 runs 13 residues. The CDR3 bases are TGTGCCAGCAGCTTTACAGCTACCTACGAGCAGTACTTC. As protein: CASSFTATYEQYF.

This chain uses TRBV27 with TRBJ2-7, with 10 nucleotides matching TRBD1. The CDR3 is 14 residues long. Trimming took 8 bases from V and 6 from J; bases not matched to a gene: 10. Per germline, CDR1 MNHEY and CDR2 SMNVEV (reference sequence). CDR3 bases: TGTGCCAGCCGCCCGGGACAGGGGAGTCTCGAGCAGTACTTC. Protein: CASRPGQGSLEQYF.

J is TRBJ2-7 and V is TRBV5-1; no clear D gene. From germline, CDR1 is SGHRS and CDR2 YFSETQ. This CDR3 spans 15 amino acids. The germline V and J ends were trimmed by 0 bases and 2 bases, with 12 bases remaining between them. The CDR3 loop reads CASSLAEIGPYEQYF. The CDR3, as DNA: TGCGCCAGCAGCTTGGCTGAAATTGGGCCCTACGAGCAGTACTTC.

This clone has only one observation. This chain links TRBV6-1 with TRBJ2-5; 7 nucleotides match TRBD2. CDR3 size: 14 residues. J gave up 5 bases and V 1 base, and 4 bases lay outside the gene matches. The germline V gene has CDR1 MNHNS and CDR2 SASEGT. CDR3 sequence (DNA): TGTGCCAGCAGTGAAGGGATGGGAGGGGAGACCCAGTACTTC. This sequence encodes CASSEGMGGETQYF.

The chain carries TRBV18 and TRBJ2-7, with a possible D match to TRBD1 (5 bases). The CDR3 extends over 15 amino acids. V was cut by 0 bases and J by 3 bases, with 12 bases left in between. Germline V gene sequence: CDR1 KGHSH, CDR2 LQKENI. The CDR3 here is CASSPPVSQGYEQYF. The CDR3 region has the DNA TGTGCCAGCTCACCACCGGTATCGCAGGGCTACGAGCAGTACTTC.